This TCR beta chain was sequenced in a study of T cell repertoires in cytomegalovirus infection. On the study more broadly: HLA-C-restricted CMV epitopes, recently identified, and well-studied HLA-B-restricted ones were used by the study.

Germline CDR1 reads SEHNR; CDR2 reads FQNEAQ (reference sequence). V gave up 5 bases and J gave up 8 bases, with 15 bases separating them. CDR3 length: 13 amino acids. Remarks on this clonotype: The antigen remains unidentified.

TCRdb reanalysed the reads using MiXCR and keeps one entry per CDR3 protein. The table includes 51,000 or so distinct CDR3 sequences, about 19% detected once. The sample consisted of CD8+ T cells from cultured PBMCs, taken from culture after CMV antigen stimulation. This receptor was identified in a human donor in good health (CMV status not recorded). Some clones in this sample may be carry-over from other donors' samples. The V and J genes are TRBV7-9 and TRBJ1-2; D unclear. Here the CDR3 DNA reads TGTGCCAGCAGCCCCGGAGGCGACGGGGGCTACACCTTC. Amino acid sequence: CASSPGGDGGYTF.